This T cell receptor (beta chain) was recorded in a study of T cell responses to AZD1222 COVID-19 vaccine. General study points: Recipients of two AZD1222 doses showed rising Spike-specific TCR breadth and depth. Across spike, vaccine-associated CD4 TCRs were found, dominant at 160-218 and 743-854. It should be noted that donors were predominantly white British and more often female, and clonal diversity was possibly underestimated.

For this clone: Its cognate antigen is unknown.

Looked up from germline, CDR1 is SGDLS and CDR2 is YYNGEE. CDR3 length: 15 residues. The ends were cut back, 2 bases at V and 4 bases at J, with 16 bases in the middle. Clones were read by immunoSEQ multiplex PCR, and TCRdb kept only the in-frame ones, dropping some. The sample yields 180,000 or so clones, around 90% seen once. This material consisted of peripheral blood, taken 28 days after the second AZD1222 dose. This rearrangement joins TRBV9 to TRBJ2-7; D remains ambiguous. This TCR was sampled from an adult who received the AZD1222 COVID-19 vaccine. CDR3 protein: CASSVSPGSGYEQYF. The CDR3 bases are TGTGCCAGCAGCGTCTCCCCAGGTTCAGGTTACGAGCAGTACTTC.